The 10 T cell receptor beta chains presented below share a single source sample, sequenced in a study of T cell repertoires in cytomegalovirus infection (dated by TCRdb to between 2018 and 2021). Sequencing relied on an Illumina HiSeq 1500. Using fastp trimming at Q25 and MiXCR clonotype assembly, TCRdb reanalyzed the public sequencing data and kept in-frame beta chains. Every CDR3 protein is listed once, alongside the most common genes and DNA of its rows. For this sample the table gives almost 550,000 distinct CDR3 sequences, of which more than 15% were detected only once. Jointly, the top ten make up around 25% of the sample. Sequenced sample: CD8+ T cells from PBMCs. The origin of the receptors is a human donor in good health (CMV status not recorded). Some clones in this sample may be carry-over from other donors' samples.

On this clonotype itself: It may be a read error: a sequence one base away is much more abundant. The chain recombines TRBV7-6 with TRBJ1-3; no reliable D call. Germline assignment: CDR1 SGHVS and CDR2 FNYEAQ. V gave up 0 bases and J gave up 2 bases, with 14 bases separating them. The CDR3 consists of 17 residues. Written as DNA, the CDR3 is TGTGCCAGCAGCTTAGCCGCCTTAGAAAAACCTGGAAACACCATATATTTT. The encoded protein is CASSLAALEKPGNTIYF.

This clonotype has more than one count but fewer than ten. The genes are TRBV10-2 and TRBJ1-1; D remains unclear. V dropped 8 bases and J dropped 4 bases, with 14 bases sitting between them. CDR3 size: 13 residues. The V gene's germline CDR1 is WSHSY and CDR2 SAAADI. The DNA of the CDR3 is TGCGCCAGCTCGGAAATTCCGGGCACTGAAGCTTTCTTT. Translated: CASSEIPGTEAFF.

This clonotype has ten or more counts. The V call is TRBV11-2, the J call TRBJ2-3; no clear D. Per the germline V gene, CDR1 is SGHAT and CDR2 is FQNNGV. The CDR3 runs 12 residues. The ends were cut back, 0 bases at V and 5 bases at J, with 3 bases in the middle. The CDR3 nucleotides are TGTGCCAGCAGCTTAGATCGAGATACGCAGTATTTT. This codes for CASSLDRDTQYF.

The chain employs TRBV19 and TRBJ2-3; a weak D match, TRBD2 (6 bases). Per germline, CDR1 LNHDA and CDR2 SQIVND (reference sequence). V was cut by 7 bases and J by 8 bases, with 10 bases left in between. This CDR3 spans 11 amino acids. CDR3 nucleotide sequence: TGTGCCAGTAATTGGGGAGGTACGCAGTATTTT. This codes for CASNWGGTQYF. The complete variable domain, with remaining parts taken from reference TRBV19 and TRBJ2-3, reads DGGITQSPKYLFRKEGQNVTLSCEQNLNHDAMYWYRQDPGQGLRLIYYSQIVNDFQKGDIAEGYSVSREKKESFPLTVTSAQKNPTAFYLCASNWGGTQYFGPGTRLTVL.

The V gene is TRBV27, the J gene TRBJ1-5; possible D gene TRBD1, 5 bases. The germline gives CDR1 MNHEY, CDR2 SMNVEV (reference sequence). This CDR3 region has 15 residues. The ends were cut back, 2 bases at V and 7 bases at J, with 15 bases in the middle. In DNA, the CDR3 is TGTGCCAGCAGTTTAGGGGCCCCCTGGGGACAGCCCCAGCATTTT. It encodes CASSLGAPWGQPQHF.

This clonotype was picked up a small number of times. This rearrangement joins TRBV4-1 to TRBJ1-1; D is ambiguous. The CDR3 runs 14 residues. Germline values: CDR1 MGHRA, CDR2 YSYEKL. Trimming removed 1 base from V and 0 bases from J, with 6 bases in between. The CDR3 nucleotides read TGCGCCAGCAGCCAAGCTTGGTTGAACACTGAAGCTTTCTTT. Its translation is CASSQAWLNTEAFF.

This clonotype was seen at least ten times. V usage is TRBV9 and J usage is TRBJ1-5, with unresolved D. The germline V gene has CDR1 SGDLS and CDR2 YYNGEE. The V gene lost 2 bases and the J gene lost 1 base, with 4 bases spanning the gap. The length of the CDR3 is 13 residues. Here the CDR3 reads CASSVGSNQPQHF. CDR3 coding DNA: TGTGCCAGCAGCGTGGGGAGCAATCAGCCCCAGCATTTT.

This clonotype was observed a few times. The V and J genes are TRBV27 and TRBJ2-1; D might be TRBD2 (6 bases). The CDR3 consists of 15 residues. Germline CDR1 is MNHEY and CDR2 is SMNVEV (reference sequence). V was shortened by 3 bases and J by 4 bases, with 13 bases between the two germline ends. CDR3 protein: CASSFSGLLYNEQFF. The CDR3 DNA reads as TGTGCCAGCAGTTTTAGCGGACTACTTTACAATGAGCAGTTCTTC.

This clonotype showed up just a few times. The chain has TRBV15 and TRBJ2-5, with 11 nucleotides matching TRBD2. The junction had 1 base not matched to a gene; V was cut back by 3 bases and J by 4 bases. The CDR3 spans 14 residues. The germline gives CDR1 LNHNV, CDR2 YYDKDF (reference sequence). Written as DNA, the CDR3 is TGTGCCACCAGCAGGACTAGCGGGATAGAGACCCAGTACTTC. Translation gives CATSRTSGIETQYF.

The genes are TRBV7-9 and TRBJ2-7; TRBD1 might be the D (6 bases). Trimming pared 5 bases from V and 6 bases from J, leaving 17 bases between. The CDR3 extends over 14 amino acids. The germline CDR1 and CDR2 sequences are SEHNR and FQNEAQ (reference sequence). CDR3 bases: TGTGCCAGCAGCCAGGGGATGGGAGCGATCGAGCAGTACTTC. Its translation: CASSQGMGAIEQYF.